Described below is a single T cell receptor (beta chain) sequence and its context. Produced via immunoSEQ multiplex PCR; TCRdb's table is partial and in-frame only. The sample has roughly 190,000 clones, around 86% seen once. The data are from a study of blood T cell repertoires in COVID-19. The germline V gene encodes CDR1 SGHVS and CDR2 FNYEAQ. There are 18 residues in the CDR3. Trimming took 4 bases from V and 0 from J; bases not matched to a gene: 8. The chain recombines TRBV7-6 with TRBJ2-2; 10 bases line up with TRBD2. This receptor was identified in a woman aged 40-49 years in a cohort exposed to, infected with or recovered from COVID-19 (not recorded which). Sequencing used PBMCs or T cells enriched from blood (not recorded which). This CDR3 is CASSSLAGGATNTGELFF. DNA for the CDR3: TGTGCCAGCAGCTCCTTAGCGGGGGGAGCTACGAACACCGGGGAGCTGTTTTTT.